The 29 T cell receptor beta chains below come from one sample, sequenced in a study of CD8+ T cells in alopecia areata. Extraction of RNA preceded its reverse transcription into cDNA, which served as the sequencing template. Clones were read by immunoSEQ multiplex PCR, and TCRdb kept only the in-frame ones, dropping some. The data show roughly 200,000 clones, 60% seen once. Stated treatment: oral pan-JAK inhibitor, 5-10 mg twice daily. Sequenced material: CD4+ T cells sorted from blood, taken at week 4, from a patient treated with tofacitinib. These receptors all come from a human donor with alopecia areata.

The rearrangement joins TRBV2 to TRBJ1-2; a weak D match, TRBD1 (6 bases). This CDR3 region has 13 residues. With 9 bases removed from V and 6 bases from J, the gap between germline ends came to 17 bases. CDR1 and CDR2 (germline): SNHLY, FYNNEI. The CDR3 DNA sequence: TGTGCCAGTACGGTTGGGGGCGAAAATGGCTACACCTTC. It yields the protein CASTVGGENGYTF.

V gene TRBV13 combines with J gene TRBJ1-6, with no clear D. The CDR3 length is 15 residues. The V end was cut by 4 bases, the J end by 9 bases, with 16 bases between. CDR1 and CDR2 from the germline V gene are PRHDT and FYEKMQ (reference sequence). The CDR3 spells CASSSRDFRSSPLHF. DNA for the CDR3: TGTGCCAGCAGCTCAAGAGACTTTCGGAGTTCACCCCTCCACTTT. Full variable domain (missing parts from reference TRBV13 and TRBJ1-6): AAGVIQSPRHLIKEKRETATLKCYPIPRHDTVYWYQQGPGQDPQFLISFYEKMQSDKGSIPDRFSAQQFSDYHSELNMSSLELGDSALYFCASSSRDFRSSPLHFGNGTRLTVT.

The chain links TRBV29-1 to TRBJ1-5, with D perhaps TRBD1 (5 bases). Germline CDR1 reads SQVTM; CDR2 reads ANQGSEA. V lost 5 bases and J lost 2, with 10 bases in between. This CDR3 contains 13 residues. The CDR3 bases are TGCAGCGTTATCGGACATCGCAATCAGCCCCAGCATTTT. It codes for CSVIGHRNQPQHF.

This clone was counted once. The chain is built from TRBV4-1 and TRBJ1-2; D remains ambiguous. CDR3 length equals 17 residues. Trimming took 1 base from V and 4 from J, leaving 19 bases between them. CDR1 and CDR2 from the germline V gene are MGHRA and YSYEKL. The CDR3 loop is CASSQASGRERGYGYTF. CDR3 DNA: TGCGCCAGCAGCCAAGCATCCGGACGGGAAAGAGGCTATGGCTACACCTTC.

The CDR3 DNA reads as TGTGCCAGCAGCAGGGACAGTTTCCGCAGCTATGGCTACACCTTC. The encoded protein is CASSRDSFRSYGYTF. The V gene is TRBV7-9, the J gene TRBJ1-2; 7 bases line up with TRBD1. The CDR3 is 15 residues long. The germline CDR1 and CDR2 sequences are SEHNR and FQNEAQ (reference sequence). V was pared by 5 bases and J by 4 bases, with 10 bases of the junction left unmatched. Using reference TRBV7-9 and TRBJ1-2 for the parts outside the CDR3, the full variable domain is DTGVSQNPRHKITKRGQNVTFRCDPISEHNRLYWYRQTLGQGPEFLTYFQNEAQLEKSRLLSDRFSAERPKGSFSTLEIQRTEQGDSAMYLCASSRDSFRSYGYTFGSGTRLTVV.

This clone was seen only once. This rearrangement joins TRBV30 to TRBJ2-3; 8 bases align to TRBD1. The germline V gene has CDR1 GTSNPN and CDR2 SVGIG (reference sequence). The CDR3 sequence is 15 residues long. J was trimmed by 7 bases and V by 4 bases; bases with no gene match: 13. CDR3 loop: CAWKARQGASNTQYF. CDR3 nucleotides: TGTGCCTGGAAGGCAAGGCAGGGGGCGAGTAATACGCAGTATTTT.

The chain carries TRBV14 and TRBJ2-7; 7 nucleotides line up with TRBD1. The germline V gene encodes CDR1 SGHDN and CDR2 FVKESK. The J segment lost 3 bases and the V segment lost 4 bases, leaving 6 bases of the junction unmatched. This CDR3 spans 14 amino acids. CDR3 protein: CASSRPGQLYEQYF. Written as DNA, the CDR3 is TGTGCCAGCAGCCGGCCGGGACAGCTCTACGAGCAGTACTTC.

The V gene is TRBV29-1, the J gene TRBJ2-5, with 10 nucleotides matching TRBD2. From germline, CDR1 is SQVTM and CDR2 ANQGSEA. The V gene end was trimmed by 6 bases and the J gene end by 3 bases; junction bases not matched to a gene: 4. The CDR3 totals 13 residues. The CDR3 DNA reads TGCAGCGTCCGGACTAGCGGTGAAGAGACCCAGTACTTC. Translated: CSVRTSGEETQYF.

The chain employs TRBV25-1 and TRBJ1-5, with unresolved D. This CDR3 has 13 amino acids. The V and J ends lost 9 bases and 3 bases respectively, with 12 bases between them. Germline CDR1 and CDR2: MGHDK and SYGVNS. The CDR3 reads CASSLGVNQPQHF. CDR3 sequence (DNA): TGTGCCAGTTCCCTCGGTGTCAATCAGCCCCAGCATTTT.

The V and J genes are TRBV23-1 and TRBJ1-2; D remains ambiguous. TRBV23-1 has ORF status, its function being uncertain. The CDR3 is made up of 12 amino acids. Trimming removed 10 bases at V and 2 bases at J, with 11 bases between. The CDR3 here is CATRRRNYGYTF. The DNA of the CDR3 is TGCGCCACCCGGAGGCGGAACTATGGCTACACCTTC.

This clone was recorded a few times. The chain couples TRBV29-1 to TRBJ1-5, with 9 bases that match TRBD1. This CDR3 is built from 12 residues. Germline V lookup: CDR1 SQVTM, CDR2 ANQGSEA. With 7 bases clipped from V and 4 bases from J, the junction kept 2 bases outside the gene matches. The CDR3, as DNA: TGCAGCGCTGGGACAGGGAATCAGCCCCAGCATTTT. It encodes CSAGTGNQPQHF.

This chain's CDR3 is CASSFPDRSEAFF. DNA for the CDR3: TGTGCCAGCAGCTTTCCGGACAGATCTGAAGCTTTCTTT. This chain uses TRBV5-4 with TRBJ1-1, with D perhaps matching TRBD1 (6 bases). Looked up from germline, CDR1 is SGHNT and CDR2 is YYREEE (reference sequence). The CDR3 runs to 13 residues. Trimming took 2 bases from V and 6 from J, leaving 11 bases between them.

The V call is TRBV30, the J call TRBJ1-5; weak D call: TRBD1 (5 bases). Germline V gene data show CDR1 as GTSNPN and CDR2 as SVGIG (reference sequence). The CDR3 is 15 residues long. With 1 base removed from V and 4 bases from J, the gap between germline ends came to 14 bases. CDR3: CAWSGSGASNQPQHF. In DNA, the CDR3 is TGTGCCTGGAGTGGAAGCGGGGCGAGTAATCAGCCCCAGCATTTT. Full variable domain (rest looked up from reference TRBV30 and TRBJ1-5): SQTIHQWPATLVQPVGSPLSLECTVEGTSNPNLYWYRQAAGRGLQLLFYSVGIGQISSEVPQNLSASRPQDRQFILSSKKLLLSDSGFYLCAWSGSGASNQPQHFGDGTRLSIL.

The J gene is TRBJ2-5, the V gene TRBV29-1; D possibly corresponds to TRBD1 (6 bases). Germline V gives CDR1 SQVTM, CDR2 ANQGSEA. The CDR3 has 12 amino acids. The CDR3 DNA is TGCAGTGCTGGGACCAGGGGCGAGACCCAGTACTTC. This codes for CSAGTRGETQYF. Supplemented by reference TRBV29-1 and TRBJ2-5, the full variable domain reads SAVISQKPSRDICQRGTSLTIQCQVDSQVTMMFWYRQQPGQSLTLIATANQGSEATYESGFVIDKFPISRPNLTFSTLTVSNMSPEDSSIYLCSAGTRGETQYFGPGTRLLVL.

This clone was seen a handful of times. The same CDR3 is also encoded by other DNA sequences in this sample. The chain is built from TRBV29-1 and TRBJ1-1; perhaps TRBD1 as D (5 bases). This CDR3 comprises 13 residues. Germline values: CDR1 SQVTM, CDR2 ANQGSEA. V was clipped by 7 bases and J by 1 base, with 13 bases between them. CDR3 coding DNA: TGCAGCGCCGGACAAGGGGCGAACACTGAAGCTTTCTTT. Translation: CSAGQGANTEAFF.

On this clone: The same CDR3 can be traced to other DNA sequences in this sample. The chain couples TRBV29-1 to TRBJ2-7; D tentatively reads TRBD1 or TRBD2 (6 bases each). The CDR3 spans 12 residues. From germline, CDR1 is SQVTM and CDR2 ANQGSEA. The V end was cut by 2 bases, the J end by 4 bases, with 9 bases between. In nucleotides, the CDR3 is TGCAGCGTTGAATCGGGGGCTTACGAGCAGTACTTC. This sequence encodes CSVESGAYEQYF.

The sample holds a few counts of this clone. V is TRBV18 and J is TRBJ2-6; no clear D gene. The V end was cut by 3 bases, the J end by 0 bases, with 3 bases between. The CDR3 loop spans 14 amino acids. The germline V gene encodes CDR1 KGHSH and CDR2 LQKENI. In DNA form, the CDR3 reads TGTGCCAGCTCACCCCCCTCTGGGGCCAACGTCCTGACTTTC. Protein product: CASSPPSGANVLTF. Full variable domain (remainder filled in from reference TRBV18 and TRBJ2-6): NAGVMQNPRHLVRRRGQEARLRCSPMKGHSHVYWYRQLPEEGLKFMVYLQKENIIDESGMPKERFSAEFPKEGPSILRIQQVVRGDSAAYFCASSPPSGANVLTFGAGSRLTVL.

Only a few counts were recorded for this clone. The chain has TRBV7-9 and TRBJ1-5, with TRBD1 matching 8 bases. V dropped 5 bases and J dropped 5; count of bases not matched to a gene: 8. Germline assignment: CDR1 SEHNR and CDR2 FQNEAQ (reference sequence). This CDR3 has 15 amino acids. The CDR3 region has the DNA TGTGCCAGCAGCAGGGGGACAGGTTTTGATCAGCCCCAGCATTTT. Translating it yields CASSRGTGFDQPQHF. Full variable domain (rest looked up from reference TRBV7-9 and TRBJ1-5): DTGVSQNPRHKITKRGQNVTFRCDPISEHNRLYWYRQTLGQGPEFLTYFQNEAQLEKSRLLSDRFSAERPKGSFSTLEIQRTEQGDSAMYLCASSRGTGFDQPQHFGDGTRLSIL.

This clone was detected a few times. The CDR3 region has the DNA TGCAGCGTTGAGAGTCAGGCCCATCACGAGCAGTACTTC. Translating it yields CSVESQAHHEQYF. The chain carries TRBV29-1 and TRBJ2-7; unclear D gene. CDR3 length: 13 residues. Trimming stripped 3 bases from V and 5 bases from J, with 14 bases between. Germline CDR1 reads SQVTM; CDR2 reads ANQGSEA.

J is TRBJ2-5 and V is TRBV4-2, with D unresolved. V lost 0 bases to trimming and J lost 5 bases, with 7 bases between them. CDR3 length equals 13 residues. The germline V gene has CDR1 LGHNA and CDR2 YNFKEQ. The DNA for the CDR3 is TGTGCCAGCAGCCAAGATCTGTTCGAGACCCAGTACTTC. Protein sequence: CASSQDLFETQYF.

The genes are TRBV30 and TRBJ1-4; D may be TRBD1 (5 bases). There are 17 residues in the CDR3. Germline V gives CDR1 GTSNPN, CDR2 SVGIG (reference sequence). Trimming cost V 0 bases and J 5 bases, with 19 bases left between them. This CDR3 reads CAWSVVLYPQVNEKLFF. The CDR3 DNA follows: TGTGCCTGGAGTGTAGTTCTGTACCCACAGGTGAATGAAAAACTGTTTTTT. Complete variable domain (other parts from reference TRBV30 and TRBJ1-4): SQTIHQWPATLVQPVGSPLSLECTVEGTSNPNLYWYRQAAGRGLQLLFYSVGIGQISSEVPQNLSASRPQDRQFILSSKKLLLSDSGFYLCAWSVVLYPQVNEKLFFGSGTQLSVL.

The chain has TRBV10-3 and TRBJ2-5, with 11 bases that match TRBD2. CDR1 ENHRY and CDR2 SYGVKD come from the germline V gene. V trimming: 4 bases; J trimming: 2 bases; junction bases outside the gene matches: 3. The CDR3 runs to 15 residues. CDR3 loop: CAISGGLAEQETQYF. The DNA of the CDR3 is TGTGCCATCAGTGGGGGACTAGCGGAGCAAGAGACCCAGTACTTC.

The chain carries TRBV30 and TRBJ2-7; D not certain. V lost 0 bases, J lost 3 bases, and 18 bases lay in between. The germline V gene has CDR1 GTSNPN and CDR2 SVGIG (reference sequence). The CDR3 length is 16 residues. DNA for the CDR3: TGTGCCTGGAGTGTGGGTATTACCGGGCCTTACTACGAGCAGTACTTC. Its protein product is CAWSVGITGPYYEQYF.

This chain connects TRBV9 to TRBJ2-1, with 10 bases identical to TRBD2. This CDR3 contains 15 residues. Germline loops: CDR1 SGDLS, CDR2 YYNGEE. Trimming at V came to 5 bases and at J to 4 bases, leaving 6 bases not matched to a gene. Here the CDR3 reads CASSELAGRYNEQFF. The CDR3 nucleotides read TGTGCCAGCAGTGAACTAGCGGGGAGGTACAATGAGCAGTTCTTC.

This clone was observed a handful of times. This chain joins TRBV28 and TRBJ1-1; D not certain. V dropped 4 bases and J dropped 1 base, with 13 bases sitting between them. The CDR3 loop spans 15 amino acids. Germline-derived CDR1 and CDR2 are MDHEN and SYDVKM. The CDR3 DNA follows: TGTGCCAGCAGTTCATGGCATGGTGGGAACACTGAAGCTTTCTTT. Its protein is CASSSWHGGNTEAFF.

This clone was recorded only once. The J gene is TRBJ2-7, the V gene TRBV5-1, with D maybe TRBD2 (6 bases). The CDR3 consists of 14 residues. Per the germline V gene, CDR1 is SGHRS and CDR2 is YFSETQ. V lost 0 bases and J lost 3, with 10 bases in between. The CDR3 DNA reads TGCGCCAGCAGCTTGGTGGCGGGGAGCTACGAGCAGTACTTC. Its protein product is CASSLVAGSYEQYF.

This clone was counted once. The chain couples TRBV6-5 to TRBJ1-5; no firm D call. The CDR3 length is 13 residues. The germline V and J ends were trimmed by 5 bases and 5 bases, with 10 bases remaining between them. Germline CDR1 reads MNHEY; CDR2 reads SVGAGI. CDR3 amino acids: CASSGGGDQPQHF. The CDR3 DNA reads as TGTGCCAGCAGTGGTGGAGGTGATCAGCCCCAGCATTTT.

The chain carries TRBV5-6 and TRBJ2-5; no clear D. Trimming removed 4 bases at V and 4 bases at J, with 5 bases between. Per the germline V gene, CDR1 is SGHDT and CDR2 is YYEEEE. The CDR3 has 11 amino acids. CDR3 in amino acids: CASSNAETQYF. In DNA, the CDR3 is TGTGCCAGCAGCAACGCAGAGACCCAGTACTTC.

This clone turned up a few times. Germline and junction disagree at one end, which may indicate a read error. The chain joins TRBV6-1 to TRBJ2-1, with 9 positions matching TRBD2. This CDR3 spans 14 amino acids. Germline CDR1 is MNHNS and CDR2 is SASEGT. The CDR3 coding sequence is TGTGCCAGCAGCGAAGACCATAGCGGGGGAGAGACGTTCTTC. Protein: CASSEDHSGGETFF.